A single TCR beta chain is shown here with its context. Its cognate antigen is unknown. Data came from immunoSEQ multiplex PCR; TCRdb stores just in-frame clones and leaves some out. Of approximately 33,000 clones listed, about 78% are singletons. Germline V gene lookup returns CDR1 SEHNR and CDR2 FQNEAQ (reference sequence). Trimming stripped 5 bases from V and 0 bases from J, with 11 bases between. The CDR3 is 14 residues long. With the ViraFEST assay, the study expanded antigen-specific CD4+ T cells using viral peptide pools, then sequenced them. Culture proceeded for 9 to 11 days, and CD4+ T cells were then isolated. This person caught SARS-CoV-2 sometime from March to December 2020, and PCR testing confirmed the infection. This sample is drawn from a study of vaccination effects on CD4 cells after COVID-19. General study points: Late in the post-vaccination period, infection-induced and vaccine-induced clones underwent marked clonal contraction. Following vaccination, convalescents' spike-reactive clones were mostly new ones induced by the vaccine.

The material was CD4+ T cells from PBMCs cultured with HCoV-NL63 spike peptides, obtained before COVID-19 vaccination. This receptor was identified in a human donor who had a prior SARS-CoV-2 infection. The chain uses TRBV7-9 and TRBJ2-7, with no clear D. The CDR3 loop is CASSPRLGSYEQYF. CDR3 in DNA: TGTGCCAGCAGCCCGAGACTGGGCTCCTACGAGCAGTACTTC.